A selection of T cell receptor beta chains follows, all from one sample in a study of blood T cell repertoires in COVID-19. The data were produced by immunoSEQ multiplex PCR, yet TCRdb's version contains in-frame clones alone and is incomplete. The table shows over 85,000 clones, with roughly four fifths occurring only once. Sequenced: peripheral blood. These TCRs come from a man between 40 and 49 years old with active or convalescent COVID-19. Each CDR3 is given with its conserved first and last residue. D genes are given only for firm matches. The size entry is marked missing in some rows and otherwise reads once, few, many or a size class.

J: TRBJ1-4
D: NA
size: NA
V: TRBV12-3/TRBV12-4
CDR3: CASSWAGNEKLFF
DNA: TGTGCCAGCAGTTGGGCAGGGAATGAAAAACTGTTTTTT

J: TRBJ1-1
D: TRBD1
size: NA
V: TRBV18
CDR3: CASSSGTGNTEAFF
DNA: TGTGCCAGCTCATCCGGGACAGGGAACACTGAAGCTTTCTTT

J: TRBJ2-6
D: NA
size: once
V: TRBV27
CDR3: CASSPTLSSGANVLTF
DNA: TGTGCCAGCAGCCCAACCCTTAGCTCTGGGGCCAACGTCCTGACTTTC

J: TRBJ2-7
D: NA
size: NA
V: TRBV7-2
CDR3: CASSWKGTYEQYF
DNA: TGTGCCAGCAGCTGGAAGGGGACCTACGAGCAGTACTTC

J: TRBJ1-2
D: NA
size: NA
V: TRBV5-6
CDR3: CASSLVPQVSGYTF
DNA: TGTGCCAGCAGCTTGGTTCCTCAGGTATCTGGCTACACCTTC

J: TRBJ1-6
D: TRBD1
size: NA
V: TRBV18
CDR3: CASSISGTDSPLHF
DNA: TGTGCCAGCAGCATTTCCGGGACAGATTCACCCCTCCACTTT

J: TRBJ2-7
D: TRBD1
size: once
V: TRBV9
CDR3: CASSVAGVGQGSSEQYF
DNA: TGTGCCAGCAGCGTAGCGGGAGTTGGACAGGGTTCCTCCGAGCAGTACTTC

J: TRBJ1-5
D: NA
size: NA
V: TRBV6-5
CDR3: CASRGSGEGNQPQHF
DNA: TGTGCCAGCAGGGGTTCTGGAGAGGGCAATCAGCCCCAGCATTTT

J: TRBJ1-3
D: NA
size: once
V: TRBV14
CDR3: CASSPRTGLGSGNTIYF
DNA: TGTGCCAGCAGCCCCCGAACAGGCCTGGGATCTGGAAACACCATATATTTT

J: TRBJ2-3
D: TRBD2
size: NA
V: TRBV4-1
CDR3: CASSQERLAGGLDTQYF
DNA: TGCGCCAGCAGCCAAGAAAGACTAGCGGGGGGGCTAGATACGCAGTATTTT

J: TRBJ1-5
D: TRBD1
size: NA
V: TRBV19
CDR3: CASSGGQGKHQPQHF
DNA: TGTGCCAGTAGTGGGGGACAGGGGAAGCATCAGCCCCAGCATTTT

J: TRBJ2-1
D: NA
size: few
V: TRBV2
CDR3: CASSSDRAYNEQFF
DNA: TGTGCCAGCAGTTCGGACAGAGCCTACAATGAGCAGTTCTTC

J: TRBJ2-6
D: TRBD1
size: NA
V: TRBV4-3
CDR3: CASSLDRAGANVLTF
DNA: TGCGCCAGCAGCCTCGACAGGGCTGGGGCCAACGTCCTGACTTTC

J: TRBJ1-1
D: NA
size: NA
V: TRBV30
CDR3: CAWSQGNTEAFF
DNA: TGTGCCTGGAGTCAGGGAAACACTGAAGCTTTCTTT

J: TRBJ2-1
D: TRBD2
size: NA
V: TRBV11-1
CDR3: CASSLRLAVSYNEQFF
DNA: TGTGCCAGCAGTTTGCGACTAGCGGTCTCCTACAATGAGCAGTTCTTC

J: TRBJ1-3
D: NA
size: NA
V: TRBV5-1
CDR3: CASSYGFITGAGNTIYF
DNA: TGCGCCAGCAGCTACGGATTTATTACGGGAGCTGGAAACACCATATATTTT

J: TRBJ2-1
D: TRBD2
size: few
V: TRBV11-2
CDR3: CASSKTPGEGSYNEQFF
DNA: TGTGCCAGCAGCAAAACACCGGGGGAGGGCTCCTACAATGAGCAGTTCTTC

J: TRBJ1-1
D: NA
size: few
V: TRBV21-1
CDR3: CASFYSGTGGRGAEAFF
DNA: TGTGCCAGCTTCTATTCCGGGACAGGGGGCCGAGGCGCTGAAGCTTTCTTT

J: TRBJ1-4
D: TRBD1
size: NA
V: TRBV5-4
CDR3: CASSFGQGSEKLFF
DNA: TGTGCCAGCAGCTTCGGACAGGGCAGTGAAAAACTGTTTTTT

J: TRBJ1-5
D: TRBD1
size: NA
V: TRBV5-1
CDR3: CASRPGTGSNQPQHF
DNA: TGCGCCAGCAGGCCCGGGACAGGGTCGAATCAGCCCCAGCATTTT

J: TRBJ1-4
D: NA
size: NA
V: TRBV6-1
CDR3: CASSEVRGAGTNEKLFF
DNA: TGTGCCAGCAGTGAAGTACGGGGGGCCGGAACTAATGAAAAACTGTTTTTT

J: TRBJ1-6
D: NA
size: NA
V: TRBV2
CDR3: CASSGQAGNSPLHF
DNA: TGTGCCAGCAGCGGCCAGGCGGGTAATTCACCCCTCCACTTT

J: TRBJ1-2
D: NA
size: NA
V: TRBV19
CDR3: CASSIPGALYGYTF
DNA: TGTGCCAGTAGTATTCCAGGGGCTTTGTATGGCTACACCTTC

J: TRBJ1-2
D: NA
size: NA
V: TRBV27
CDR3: CASSFTGTSNVF
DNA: TGTGCCAGCAGTTTCACCGGGACATCCAATGTCTTC

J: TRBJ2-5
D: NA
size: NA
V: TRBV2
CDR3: CASSDRFSGEETQYF
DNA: TGTGCCAGCAGTGACCGGTTCTCGGGGGAAGAGACCCAGTACTTC

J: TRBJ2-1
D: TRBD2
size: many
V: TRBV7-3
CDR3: CASSPGLAGTHFF
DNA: TGTGCCAGCAGCCCCGGACTAGCGGGGACCCATTTCTTC

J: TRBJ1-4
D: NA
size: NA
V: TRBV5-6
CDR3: CASSLAGVTNEKLFF
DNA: TGTGCCAGCAGCTTGGCGGGGGTTACTAATGAAAAACTGTTTTTT

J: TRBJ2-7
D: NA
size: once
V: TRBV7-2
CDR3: CASSPYGIGYEQYF
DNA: TGTGCCAGCAGCCCATACGGGATTGGCTACGAGCAGTACTTC

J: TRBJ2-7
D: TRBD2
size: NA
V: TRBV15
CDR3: CATSRDLTSEGQYF
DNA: TGTGCCACCAGCAGAGATCTCACTAGCGAAGGGCAGTACTTC

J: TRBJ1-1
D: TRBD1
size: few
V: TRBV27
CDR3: CASRQGTAYMNTEAFF
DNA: TGTGCCAGCAGACAAGGGACAGCTTACATGAACACTGAAGCTTTCTTT

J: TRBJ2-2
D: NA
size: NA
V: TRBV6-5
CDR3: CASKRAHTGELFF
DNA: TGTGCCAGCAAGAGGGCCCACACCGGGGAGCTGTTTTTT

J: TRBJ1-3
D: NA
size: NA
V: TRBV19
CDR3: CASKGGHAGNTIYF
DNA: TGTGCCAGTAAGGGAGGGCATGCTGGAAACACCATATATTTT

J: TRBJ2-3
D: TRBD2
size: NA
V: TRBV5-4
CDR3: CASSPGGAGTDTQYF
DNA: TGTGCCAGCAGTCCCGGGGGGGCTGGGACAGATACGCAGTATTTT

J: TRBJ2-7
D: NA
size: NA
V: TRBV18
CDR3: CASSPRASDFYEQYF
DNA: TGTGCCAGCTCACCACGGGCTAGCGACTTCTACGAGCAGTACTTC

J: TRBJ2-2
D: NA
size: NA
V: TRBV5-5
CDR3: CASSPYALGTGELFF
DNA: TGTGCCAGCAGCCCCTATGCCCTCGGTACCGGGGAGCTGTTTTTT

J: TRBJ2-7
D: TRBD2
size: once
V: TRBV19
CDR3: CASRSSGGSAYEQYF
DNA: TGTGCCAGTAGAAGTAGCGGGGGGTCGGCCTACGAGCAGTACTTC

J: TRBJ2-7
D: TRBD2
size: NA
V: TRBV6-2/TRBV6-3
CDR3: CASSYGTSAYEQYF
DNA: TGTGCCAGCAGTTACGGGACTAGCGCCTACGAGCAGTACTTC